This TCR beta chain was found in a study of blood T cells in healthy people across ages (dated by TCRdb to about 2015). Study-level background: In model experiments, template switching captured about one uniquely barcoded TCR beta cDNA molecule for every two T cells. The study measured age-related changes in TCR beta repertoire diversity using deep sequencing normalized with unique cDNA molecular identifiers. Donors were grouped into four age groups: young (average roughly 17 years), middle-aged (39), aged (around 60) and long-lived (just over 80). To avoid experimental bias, donors of different ages were spread randomly across the sequencing lanes. Using the same blood draw, the study looked at two additional independent replicas of 1 million unique cDNA reads for two donors, one aged 18 to 29 and the other aged 80 or older.

Systemically healthy Caucasian individuals from Russia, 35 to 50 in total and aged about 6 to 100 years, were included as donors. Approximately 10 milliliters of peripheral blood were collected from each donor into EDTA-treated Vacutainer tubes. Ficoll-Paque density-gradient centrifugation was used to isolate PBMCs, with at least 7 million per sample. Trizol reagent was used to extract total RNA from PBMCs, with at least 5.5 micrograms per sample. The percentages of naive CD45RAhigh/CD27high T cells were determined by flow cytometry on a PBMC aliquot from every donor. Regarding this clonotype: The antigen this receptor binds is unknown. Base quality data are lacking; no much larger clone is found one base away.

V and J are truncated by 6 bases and 0 bases respectively, leaving an intervening sequence of 20 bases. There are 18 amino acids in the CDR3, from cysteine to phenylalanine inclusive. CDR3 DNA only is kept here, 54 bases in frame from base 1. Study-level results and caveats: As age increased, observed TCR beta diversity per million T cells dropped in a roughly linear way, and a significant reduction was already evident by age 40. Total diversity estimates from one million sequenced T cells were considered lower bounds and underestimates. Donor CMV infection status was unknown, potentially confounding age-related changes in expanded clonotypes. Compared with the aged group, the long-lived group had more naive CD4+ T cells, fewer expanded clones and increased TCR diversity, a pattern suggesting age selection. Observed TCR beta diversity correlated strongly with the percentage of naive T cells measured by flow cytometry. Since profiling was done on bulk unsorted PBMCs, naive and antigen-experienced compartments could not be conclusively compared.

The library was produced with 5' RACE. For sequencing, an Illumina HiSeq 2500 was employed. A second PCR of 7 to 11 cycles was performed with a sample-barcoded 5' primer and a J-beta primer mix. A unique molecular identifier was introduced onto each TCR beta cDNA molecule by a template-switch 5' adaptor carrying 12 random nucleotides. Each sample yielded at least 2.5 million CDR3-containing paired-end reads. All of the RNA was converted into first-strand cDNA using the Mint cDNA synthesis kit, with a TRBC-specific oligonucleotide serving as the primer. All cDNA was treated with uracil-DNA glycosylase and then went through a first 18-cycle PCR with the universal primers M1SS and BC2_uni_R. Concerning the study's data processing: Normalization of each sample was performed by random selection of 1 million high-quality reads, each carrying a distinct molecular identifier. Instead of being binned into consensus sequences, reads with shared molecular identifiers were discarded. MiTCR, run with a Q25 quality threshold and the strictest error-elimination algorithm, handled CDR3 identification, clonotype clustering and error correction. Lower-bound total TCR beta diversity was estimated with a nonparametric unseen species model using Euler transformation. TCRdb handled the public reads itself, with Q25 trimming in fastp and clone calling in MiXCR, and kept productive beta chains. Every CDR3 protein is listed once, alongside the most common genes and DNA of its rows. These V and J calls originate from TCRdb's pipeline instead of the authors' own analysis. Present in this sample are about a million distinct CDR3 sequences, around 48% of which were seen just once. The ten top clones hold around an eighth of the sample.

The sequence was collected from a man aged 25-45 years in good health. Source material: blood. This chain is built from TRBV12-3 or TRBV12-4 and TRBJ1-4, with no D gene named confidently. CDR3 reads: CASSTTRTGSATNEKLFF. The bases are TGTGCCAGCAGCACCACAAGAACGGGAAGCGCAACTAATGAAAAACTGTTTTTT.